These T cell receptor beta chains were read from a single sample in a study of cytomegalovirus exposure and HLA in healthy donors. Produced via immunoSEQ multiplex PCR; TCRdb's table is partial and in-frame only. Altogether approximately 150,000 clones are present, roughly 85% being singletons, with the ten largest covering approximately 0.66%. The sample comprised PBMCs. The receptors were sampled from a male donor in good health and CMV-seronegative. CDR3s include the opening cysteine and the closing phenylalanine or tryptophan. D genes are given only for firm matches. The size of a clone is reported for some rows only, either as once, few or many, or as a class for expanded clones.

size: .
V: TRBV11-2
D: .
J: TRBJ2-3
DNA: TGTGCCAGCAGCCAGAAGGGGATGGGGTCAGATACGCAGTATTTT
CDR3: CASSQKGMGSDTQYF

size: .
V: TRBV27
D: TRBD1
J: TRBJ1-5
DNA: TGTGCCAGCAGGAGAACGACAGGGTGGGGATTGGGGCTCCTTAATCAGCCCCAGCATTTT
CDR3: CASRRTTGWGLGLLNQPQHF

size: .
V: TRBV19
D: TRBD2
J: TRBJ2-1
DNA: TGTGCCAGTAGCTATAGCGGGGGGGCCGGTGAGCAGTTCTTC
CDR3: CASSYSGGAGEQFF

size: .
V: TRBV7-6
D: .
J: TRBJ2-3
DNA: TGTGCCAGCAGCGTGTCGGACTCCGGCGGAGATACGCAGTATTTT
CDR3: CASSVSDSGGDTQYF

size: .
V: TRBV6-4
D: TRBD2
J: TRBJ2-1
DNA: TGTGCCAGCAGTCCGACTAGCGGGAGCCACCATGAGCAGTTCTTC
CDR3: CASSPTSGSHHEQFF

size: .
V: TRBV5-1
D: TRBD1
J: TRBJ1-1
DNA: TGCGCCAGCAGCTTCGGAGACAGGGGCTGGAACACTGAAGCTTTCTTT
CDR3: CASSFGDRGWNTEAFF

size: .
V: TRBV7-3
D: TRBD2
J: TRBJ2-1
DNA: TGTGCCAGCAGCCGTAGCGGGTCAGCGTACAATGAGCAGTTCTTC
CDR3: CASSRSGSAYNEQFF

size: .
V: TRBV27
D: .
J: TRBJ1-5
DNA: TGTGCCAGCAGTTCTTCATTCCTTGGAGATCAGCCCCAGCATTTT
CDR3: CASSSSFLGDQPQHF

size: .
V: TRBV5-1
D: .
J: TRBJ1-1
DNA: TGCGCCAGCAGCTTATCCAGCCAAAGGGGGAACACTGAAGCTTTCTTT
CDR3: CASSLSSQRGNTEAFF

size: .
V: TRBV4-3
D: .
J: TRBJ2-2
DNA: TGCGCCAGCAGCCAAGTCGGTGCGACCGGGGAGCTGTTTTTT
CDR3: CASSQVGATGELFF

size: .
V: TRBV27
D: .
J: TRBJ2-1
DNA: TGTGCCAGCAGTTGGCCTCCTTATGATTGGTTCTTC
CDR3: CASSWPPYDWFF

size: once
V: TRBV6-6
D: TRBD2
J: TRBJ2-2
DNA: TGTGCCAGCACCACCTCGGGCGGGGGAAACACCGGGGAGCTGTTTTTT
CDR3: CASTTSGGGNTGELFF

size: .
V: TRBV18
D: .
J: TRBJ1-4
DNA: TGTGCCAGCTCACCACAGGGAGGGGATGAAAAACTGTTTTTT
CDR3: CASSPQGGDEKLFF

size: .
V: TRBV6-1
D: .
J: TRBJ1-2
DNA: TGTGCCAGCAGTGAAAGGCGGGGCAGCTATGGCTACACCTTC
CDR3: CASSERRGSYGYTF

size: .
V: TRBV29-1
D: .
J: TRBJ2-2
DNA: TGCAGCGTTGAAGACGGGACCGGGGAGCTGTTTTTT
CDR3: CSVEDGTGELFF

size: .
V: TRBV7-2
D: TRBD2
J: TRBJ2-2
DNA: TGTGCCAGCAGTTTGCCCGGGACTAGCGGGACCGGGGAGCTGTTTTTT
CDR3: CASSLPGTSGTGELFF

size: .
V: TRBV5-5
D: TRBD1
J: TRBJ1-1
DNA: TGTGCCAGCAGCTTGGTTCAGACAGGGCCGGAAGCTTTCTTT
CDR3: CASSLVQTGPEAFF

size: few
V: TRBV15
D: TRBD2
J: TRBJ2-2
DNA: TGTGCCACCAGCACCGAGCCCCATTCCGGGACTAGCGGGAGGGCCGCCCGGGAGCTGTTTTTT
CDR3: CATSTEPHSGTSGRAARELFF

size: .
V: TRBV19
D: .
J: TRBJ2-7
DNA: TGTGCCAGTAGCACGGACGACAGCGTCTCCTACGAGCAGTACTTC
CDR3: CASSTDDSVSYEQYF

size: few
V: TRBV7-3
D: TRBD2
J: TRBJ2-3
DNA: TGTGCCAGCAGCTTAACGGGGAGCGGGGGGGCCACAGATACGCAGTATTTT
CDR3: CASSLTGSGGATDTQYF

size: few
V: TRBV7-2
D: .
J: TRBJ2-4
DNA: TGTGCCAGCAGCGAGCAGGGCGGCATTCAGTACTTC
CDR3: CASSEQGGIQYF

size: .
V: TRBV30
D: TRBD2
J: TRBJ2-7
DNA: TGTGCCTGGAGTCGACTAGCGGGTTTATCCTACGAGCAGTACTTC
CDR3: CAWSRLAGLSYEQYF

size: .
V: TRBV30
D: TRBD1
J: TRBJ1-2
DNA: TGTGCCTGGAGTACCCGGGACAGGGGCTATGGCTACACCTTC
CDR3: CAWSTRDRGYGYTF

size: medium-sized
V: TRBV25-1
D: TRBD1
J: TRBJ1-3
DNA: TGTGCCAGCAGTTCCAGTCGACAGGGTGGAAACACCATATATTTT
CDR3: CASSSSRQGGNTIYF

size: .
V: TRBV28
D: .
J: TRBJ2-7
DNA: TGTGCCAGCAGTCCCTTATGGGGAGCCGGCGAGCAGTACTTC
CDR3: CASSPLWGAGEQYF

size: .
V: TRBV7-2
D: TRBD1
J: TRBJ2-7
DNA: TGTGCCAGCAGCTTAGCGGCAGGGGGCCCCTACGAGCAGTACTTC
CDR3: CASSLAAGGPYEQYF

size: .
V: TRBV7-9
D: TRBD2
J: TRBJ2-1
DNA: TGTGCCAGCAACCCTAGCGGAGCATACAATGAGCAGTTCTTC
CDR3: CASNPSGAYNEQFF

size: .
V: TRBV5-1
D: .
J: TRBJ1-2
DNA: TGCGCCAGCAGCACCGGGGACACCTTCTATGGCTACACCTTC
CDR3: CASSTGDTFYGYTF

size: .
V: TRBV5-1
D: .
J: TRBJ1-1
DNA: TGCGCCAGCAGCATGCCGGGACAGAACACTGAAGCTTTCTTT
CDR3: CASSMPGQNTEAFF

size: .
V: TRBV7-2
D: .
J: TRBJ2-7
DNA: TGTGCCAGCAGCTTAACCGGGGGCGAGCAGTACTTC
CDR3: CASSLTGGEQYF

size: .
V: TRBV2
D: TRBD2
J: TRBJ2-3
DNA: TGTGCCAGCATTCGCGGACTAGCGGGGGCCAACACAGATACGCAGTATTTT
CDR3: CASIRGLAGANTDTQYF